The next 10 T cell receptor beta chains were all read from a single sample in a study of blood T cell repertoires in COVID-19. The data were produced by immunoSEQ multiplex PCR, yet TCRdb's version contains in-frame clones alone and is incomplete. There are around 130,000 clones in the sample; approximately 84% occur only once, and about 15% lies in the top ten. The sample taken for sequencing was peripheral blood. All receptors derive from a woman of 80 years or more with acute or convalescent COVID-19.

The gene calls are TRBV7-9 and TRBJ2-7, with a tentative D call TRBD1 (5 bases). From germline, CDR1 is SEHNR and CDR2 FQNEAQ (reference sequence). The CDR3 extends over 13 amino acids. Trimming pared 5 bases from V and 1 base from J, leaving 9 bases between. CDR3 sequence: CASSPRQSYEQYF. Here the CDR3 DNA reads TGTGCCAGCAGCCCGAGACAGTCCTACGAGCAGTACTTC.

The chain recombines TRBV7-2 with TRBJ2-3; D call uncertain. The CDR3 runs 13 residues. Germline CDR1 and CDR2: SGHTA and FQGNSA. V lost 5 bases, J lost 1 base, and 7 bases lay in between. CDR3 DNA sequence: TGTGCCAGCAGCGAGTTACGCACAGATACGCAGTATTTT. This translates into CASSELRTDTQYF.

The CDR3 loop is CAVTLAVTDTQYF. The CDR3 DNA is TGTGCCGTCACGCTAGCCGTCACAGATACGCAGTATTTT. The rearrangement uses TRBV30 and TRBJ2-3; D might be TRBD2 (5 bases). This CDR3 has 13 amino acids. Germline V gene lookup returns CDR1 GTSNPN and CDR2 SVGIG (reference sequence). V gave up 8 bases and J gave up 2 bases, with 14 bases separating them.

This clone was seen only once. This chain links TRBV20-1 with TRBJ1-5; D unresolved. V was cut by 3 bases and J by 0 bases, with 9 bases left in between. The germline CDR1 and CDR2 sequences are DFQATT and SNEGSKA (reference sequence). The CDR3 spans 14 residues. CDR3 DNA sequence: TGCAGTGCTAGTCGGGTTAATAGCAATCAGCCCCAGCATTTT. Translation gives CSASRVNSNQPQHF.

The chain is built from TRBV5-4 and TRBJ1-2, with unresolved D. V lost 0 bases, J lost 4 bases, and 10 bases lay in between. This CDR3 is built from 14 residues. Germline V gene sequence: CDR1 SGHNT, CDR2 YYREEE (reference sequence). CDR3 amino acids: CASSLDLNSYGYTF. DNA of the CDR3: TGTGCCAGCAGCTTGGATTTGAACTCCTATGGCTACACCTTC.

The chain employs TRBV4-1 and TRBJ2-7; a weak D match, TRBD1 (6 bases). In germline, CDR1 is MGHRA, CDR2 YSYEKL. V lost 3 bases and J 2 bases, leaving 14 bases between the germline ends. The CDR3 extends over 15 amino acids. The CDR3 DNA is TGCGCCAGCAGCCAGAAAGACAGGCCGGCCTACGAGCAGTACTTC. This gives the protein CASSQKDRPAYEQYF.

The J gene is TRBJ1-2, the V gene TRBV6-5; unclear D gene. The V and J ends lost 4 bases and 0 bases respectively, with 12 bases between them. CDR1 and CDR2 (germline): MNHEY, SVGAGI. This CDR3 contains 15 residues. The CDR3 reads CASSSRRVANYGYTF. CDR3 DNA sequence: TGTGCCAGCAGTTCCCGCCGGGTAGCTAACTATGGCTACACCTTC.

This clone came up once. In DNA form, the CDR3 reads TGTGCCAGTAGTGCCGGGTACACAGATACGCAGTATTTT. It encodes CASSAGYTDTQYF. The chain uses TRBV19 and TRBJ2-3, with no clear D. Looked up from germline, CDR1 is LNHDA and CDR2 is SQIVND (reference sequence). The V end lost 5 bases, the J end lost 2 bases, and 8 bases lay between the germline ends. The CDR3 extends over 13 amino acids.

This chain joins TRBV5-1 and TRBJ2-3; D gene uncertain. There are 15 residues in the CDR3. The ends were cut back, 3 bases at V and 3 bases at J, with 14 bases in the middle. CDR1 and CDR2 from the germline V gene are SGHRS and YFSETQ. The CDR3 reads CASSWSGFGTDTQYF. DNA of the CDR3: TGCGCCAGCAGCTGGTCGGGTTTTGGTACAGATACGCAGTATTTT.

CDR3 amino acids: CASSDQGNTEAFF. DNA for the CDR3: TGTGCCAGCAGTGATCAGGGGAACACTGAAGCTTTCTTT. V usage is TRBV12-3 or TRBV12-4 and J usage is TRBJ1-1, with D possibly being TRBD1 (5 bases). Trimming removed 5 bases from V and 1 base from J, with 8 bases in between. The CDR3 loop spans 13 amino acids.